The entry below describes one T cell receptor beta chain. As yet, its antigen is unknown. TCRdb fed the 5' RACE reads into MiXCR, producing one record per CDR3 protein. The sample comprises approximately 540,000 distinct CDR3 sequences, over 9.5% of which are singletons, and almost 7% rests with the top ten. This sample is part of a study of CD8 T cells in ankylosing spondylitis. Findings of the study overall: A motif in TCR beta, a set of seven to nine highly homologous variants, appeared characteristic of ankylosing spondylitis blood. Prior literature has documented some motif variants in synovial fluid and blood from reactive arthritis.

V was clipped by 4 bases and J by 8 bases; unmatched bases: 5. Germline CDR1 is DFQATT and CDR2 is SNEGSKA (reference sequence). This CDR3 is 14 amino acids long. The chain joins TRBV20-1 to TRBJ2-1, with 13 bases aligning to TRBD2. Specimen: blood, either unsorted or a sorted T cell fraction (not recorded which). This receptor was obtained from a male donor with ankylosing spondylitis. CDR3 amino acids: CSATGLAGVHEQFF. CDR3 sequence (DNA): TGCAGTGCTACTGGACTAGCGGGAGTCCATGAGCAGTTCTTC.